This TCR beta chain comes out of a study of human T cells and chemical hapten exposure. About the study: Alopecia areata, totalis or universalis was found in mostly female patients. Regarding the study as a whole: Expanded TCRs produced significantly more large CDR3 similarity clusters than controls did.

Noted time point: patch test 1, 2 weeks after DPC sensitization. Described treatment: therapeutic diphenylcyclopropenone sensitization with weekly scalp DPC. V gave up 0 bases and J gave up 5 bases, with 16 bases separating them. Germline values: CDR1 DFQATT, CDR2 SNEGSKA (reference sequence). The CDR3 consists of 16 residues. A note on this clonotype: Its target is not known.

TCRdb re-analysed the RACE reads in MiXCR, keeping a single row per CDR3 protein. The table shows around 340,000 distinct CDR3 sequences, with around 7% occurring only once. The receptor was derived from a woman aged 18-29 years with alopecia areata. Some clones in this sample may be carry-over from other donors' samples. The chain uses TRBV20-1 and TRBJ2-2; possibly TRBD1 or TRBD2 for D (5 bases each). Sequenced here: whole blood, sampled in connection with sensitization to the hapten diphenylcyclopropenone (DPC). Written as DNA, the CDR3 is TGCAGTGCTAGAGATCAGAGCAGAGAGGGGACCGGGGAGCTGTTTTTT. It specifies CSARDQSREGTGELFF.